These T cell receptor beta chains were read from a single sample in a study of blood T cells in healthy people across ages. TCRdb redid the calling of the 5' RACE reads with MiXCR, one entry per CDR3 protein. Of 850,000 to 1,300,000 distinct CDR3 sequences listed, over 35% are singletons. Sequenced input: blood. These receptors were collected from a woman aged 55-70 years in good health. Both conserved end residues are part of each CDR3. The D gene is left open where the match is weak. Only some rows state a clone size, as once, few, many or a class for expanded clones.

J	size	V	D	DNA	CDR3
TRBJ2-4	-	TRBV6-2/TRBV6-3	-	TGTGCCAGCAGTTACTACCAGGGAGACATTCAGTACTTC	CASSYYQGDIQYF
TRBJ1-1	-	TRBV2	TRBD1	TGTGCCAGCAGACTCATCCCGGGACAGGGGACGAACACTGAAGCTTTCTTT	CASRLIPGQGTNTEAFF
TRBJ1-5	few	TRBV20-1	TRBD1	TGCAGTGCCCCGGACAGGGACGGCAATCAGCCCCAGCATTTT	CSAPDRDGNQPQHF
TRBJ2-5	few	TRBV6-5	TRBD1	TGTGCCAGCAGTTACGAGGGGGCTCAAGAGACCCAGTACTTC	CASSYEGAQETQYF
TRBJ1-4	-	TRBV6-6	-	TGTGCCAGCAGTGCATTACCCAACAGTATTGAAAAACTGTTTTTT	CASSALPNSIEKLFF
TRBJ2-3	few	TRBV10-2	TRBD2	TGCGCCAGCAGTGTTAGCGGGCGGGCAGATACGCAGTATTTT	CASSVSGRADTQYF
TRBJ1-1	few	TRBV6-1	-	TGTGCCAGCAGTGTCGGGGTAAAGGCTGAAGCTTTCTTT	CASSVGVKAEAFF
TRBJ2-7	-	TRBV28	TRBD2	TGTGCCAGCAGGCGGAAGGGACTAGCGGGTTACGAGCAGTACTTC	CASRRKGLAGYEQYF
TRBJ2-7	few	TRBV3-1	-	TGTGCCAGCAGCCCCCGGTTGTTGGGAGAGCAGTACTTC	CASSPRLLGEQYF
TRBJ2-1	-	TRBV2	-	TGTGCCAGCACGGGGGCGGGAGTGTACAATGAGCAGTTCTTC	CASTGAGVYNEQFF